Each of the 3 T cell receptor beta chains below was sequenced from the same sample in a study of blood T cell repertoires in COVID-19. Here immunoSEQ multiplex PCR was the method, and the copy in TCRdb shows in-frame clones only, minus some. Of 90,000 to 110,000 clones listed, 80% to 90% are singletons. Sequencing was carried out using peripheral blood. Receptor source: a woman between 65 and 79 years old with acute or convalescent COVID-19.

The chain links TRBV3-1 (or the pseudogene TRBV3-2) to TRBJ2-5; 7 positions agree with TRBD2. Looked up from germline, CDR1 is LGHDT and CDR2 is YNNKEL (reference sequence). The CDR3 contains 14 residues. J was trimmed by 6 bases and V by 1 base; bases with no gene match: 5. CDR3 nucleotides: TGTGCCAGCAGCCAAGGTCAGGGAGGGAAGACCCAGTACTTC. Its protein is CASSQGQGGKTQYF.

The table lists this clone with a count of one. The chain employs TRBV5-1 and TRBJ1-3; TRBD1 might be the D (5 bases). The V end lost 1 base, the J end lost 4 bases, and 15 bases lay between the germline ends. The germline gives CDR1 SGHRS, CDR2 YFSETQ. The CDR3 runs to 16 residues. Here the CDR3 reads CASSLSGHSGGNTIYF. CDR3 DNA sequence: TGCGCCAGCAGCTTGTCAGGACACTCTGGGGGAAACACCATATATTTT.

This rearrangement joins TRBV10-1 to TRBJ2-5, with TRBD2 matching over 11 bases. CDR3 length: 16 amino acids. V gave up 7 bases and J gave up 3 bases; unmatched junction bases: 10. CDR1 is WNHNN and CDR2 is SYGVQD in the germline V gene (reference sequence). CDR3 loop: CASTPIAGGGEETQYF. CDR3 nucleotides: TGCGCCAGCACCCCAATAGCGGGGGGGGGCGAAGAGACCCAGTACTTC.